This T cell receptor (beta chain) was documented in a study of breast tumors, draining lymph nodes, adjacent tissues. Overall study results and limits: The lymph node origin of tumor T cells was framed as consistent with a hypothesis, not demonstrated.

TCRdb itself ran the multiplex PCR reads through MiXCR, one entry per CDR3 protein. The table has approximately 63,000 distinct CDR3 sequences, approximately 62% seen once. This clonotype was recorded many times. The antigen remains unidentified. Sequencing was performed on breast tumor tissue. This TCR derives from a female donor with breast cancer. Some clones in this sample may be carry-over from other donors' samples.

CDR3 loop: CASSDLAGGHGANVLTF. In DNA, the CDR3 is TGTGCCAGCAGTGATCTAGCGGGGGGGCATGGGGCCAACGTCCTGACTTTC. The V gene is TRBV6-1, the J gene TRBJ2-6; 12 bases map to TRBD2. V shed 3 bases, J shed 3 bases, and the junction held 3 bases outside the gene matches. The germline V gene has CDR1 MNHNS and CDR2 SASEGT. The CDR3 sequence is 17 residues long.